This TCR beta chain stems from a study of blood T cells in healthy people across ages. General observations from the study: Comparison with aged donors showed that long-lived donors had more naive CD4+ cells and higher diversity.

Concerning this clonotype: Its target is unknown.

Then a second PCR, running about 6 to 11 cycles, was carried out with a sample-barcoded 5' primer and a J-beta primer mix. The template-switch adaptor was a 5' adaptor with 12 random nucleotides. It tagged each cDNA molecule. TCRdb passed the 5' RACE reads through MiXCR, listing each CDR3 protein once. The sample carries some 730,000 distinct CDR3 sequences, 20% to 25% recorded once. The V and J ends lost 4 bases and 3 bases, in that order; junction bases with no gene match: 6. The CDR3 has 15 residues. Germline loops: CDR1 MNHEY, CDR2 SMNVEV (reference sequence). The sample taken for sequencing was blood. The chain links TRBV27 to TRBJ1-3, with 7 bases lining up with TRBD1. The sequence came from a man aged 65-85 years in good health. The CDR3 DNA reads as TGTGCCAGCAGTTCTCAGGGGGTCAGTGGAAACACCATATATTTT. This translates into CASSSQGVSGNTIYF.